A selection of T cell receptor beta chains follows, all from one sample in a study of beta chain features in type 1 diabetes. Method: immunoSEQ multiplex PCR; TCRdb's copy keeps in-frame clones and lacks some. This table holds under 450,000 clones, approximately 15% found once. The sample taken for sequencing was naive CD4+ T cells from blood. The receptors stem from a man younger than 40 in good health. Each CDR3 is given with its conserved first and last residue. The order of the fields is V gene, CDR3 length, clone size, J gene, D gene, CDR3 protein, CDR3 DNA. The D gene is left open where the match is weak. Expanded clones are given a class, and other clones once, few, many or no size at all.

V gene: TRBV19; CDR3 length: 18; clone size: .; J gene: TRBJ2-7; D gene: TRBD1; CDR3 protein: CASSPWTGGQIISYEQYF; CDR3 DNA: TGTGCCAGTAGTCCCTGGACAGGGGGCCAGATAATCTCCTACGAGCAGTACTTC
V gene: TRBV7-9; CDR3 length: 14; clone size: .; J gene: TRBJ1-1; D gene: TRBD1; CDR3 protein: CASSQGQGITEAFF; CDR3 DNA: TGTGCCAGCAGCCAGGGACAGGGCATCACTGAAGCTTTCTTT
V gene: TRBV29-1; CDR3 length: 15; clone size: few; J gene: TRBJ2-3; D gene: .; CDR3 protein: CSVEVPVRSTDTQYF; CDR3 DNA: TGCAGCGTTGAAGTCCCGGTCCGCAGCACAGATACGCAGTATTTT
V gene: TRBV20-1; CDR3 length: 11; clone size: .; J gene: TRBJ1-2; D gene: .; CDR3 protein: CSARGGQPYTF; CDR3 DNA: TGCAGTGCTAGAGGAGGACAACCCTACACCTTC
V gene: TRBV7-2; CDR3 length: 16; clone size: .; J gene: TRBJ2-3; D gene: TRBD2; CDR3 protein: CASSPRLAGFTDTQYF; CDR3 DNA: TGTGCCAGCAGCCCGCGACTAGCGGGGTTTACGGATACGCAGTATTTT
V gene: TRBV19; CDR3 length: 14; clone size: few; J gene: TRBJ2-2; D gene: TRBD2; CDR3 protein: CASSITRTSGELFF; CDR3 DNA: TGTGCCAGTAGTATCACCCGGACTAGCGGGGAGCTGTTTTTT
V gene: TRBV6-6; CDR3 length: 15; clone size: .; J gene: TRBJ2-5; D gene: TRBD1; CDR3 protein: CASSYSGTDQETQYF; CDR3 DNA: TGTGCCAGCAGTTACTCCGGGACAGACCAAGAGACCCAGTACTTC
V gene: TRBV5-6; CDR3 length: 14; clone size: .; J gene: TRBJ1-1; D gene: .; CDR3 protein: CASSLQILNTEAFF; CDR3 DNA: TGTGCCAGCAGCTTACAGATTTTGAACACTGAAGCTTTCTTT
V gene: TRBV4-1; CDR3 length: 13; clone size: .; J gene: TRBJ2-5; D gene: .; CDR3 protein: CASSQPPQETQYF; CDR3 DNA: TGCGCCAGCAGCCAACCCCCCCAAGAGACCCAGTACTTC
V gene: TRBV7-2; CDR3 length: 17; clone size: .; J gene: TRBJ2-5; D gene: TRBD2; CDR3 protein: CASSTGSLRGGGETQYF; CDR3 DNA: TGTGCCAGCAGCACCGGCAGCCTCCGGGGGGGCGGAGAGACCCAGTACTTC
V gene: TRBV30; CDR3 length: 11; clone size: .; J gene: TRBJ2-5; D gene: .; CDR3 protein: CAWTHGETQYF; CDR3 DNA: TGTGCCTGGACCCACGGGGAGACCCAGTACTTC
V gene: TRBV27; CDR3 length: 13; clone size: few; J gene: TRBJ1-2; D gene: .; CDR3 protein: CASSLRARAGYTF; CDR3 DNA: TGTGCCAGCAGTTTAAGGGCCAGGGCTGGCTACACCTTC
V gene: TRBV6-5; CDR3 length: 15; clone size: few; J gene: TRBJ2-3; D gene: .; CDR3 protein: CASSSRTASTDTQYF; CDR3 DNA: TGTGCCAGCAGCTCGAGGACAGCTAGCACAGATACGCAGTATTTT
V gene: TRBV30; CDR3 length: 14; clone size: few; J gene: TRBJ1-1; D gene: .; CDR3 protein: CAWSLRQVNTEAFF; CDR3 DNA: TGTGCCTGGAGCCTAAGACAGGTGAACACTGAAGCTTTCTTT
V gene: TRBV10-3; CDR3 length: 14; clone size: .; J gene: TRBJ2-1; D gene: .; CDR3 protein: CAISESFATNEQFF; CDR3 DNA: TGTGCCATCAGTGAGTCTTTCGCGACAAATGAGCAGTTCTTC
V gene: TRBV29-1; CDR3 length: 13; clone size: few; J gene: TRBJ1-5; D gene: TRBD1; CDR3 protein: CSARGTGNQPQHF; CDR3 DNA: TGCAGCGCGAGAGGGACAGGAAATCAGCCCCAGCATTTT
V gene: TRBV5-6; CDR3 length: 17; clone size: .; J gene: TRBJ2-1; D gene: .; CDR3 protein: CASSRQHGRPIYNEQFF; CDR3 DNA: TGTGCCAGCAGCCGTCAGCACGGCAGGCCCATATACAATGAGCAGTTCTTC
V gene: TRBV12-5; CDR3 length: 12; clone size: .; J gene: TRBJ2-4; D gene: .; CDR3 protein: CASGFWGGAQYF; CDR3 DNA: TGTGCTAGTGGTTTTTGGGGGGGCGCTCAGTACTTC
V gene: TRBV14; CDR3 length: 15; clone size: .; J gene: TRBJ2-7; D gene: TRBD2; CDR3 protein: CASSQISGGTYEQYF; CDR3 DNA: TGTGCCAGCAGCCAAATTAGCGGGGGCACGTACGAGCAGTACTTC
V gene: TRBV7-2; CDR3 length: 14; clone size: .; J gene: TRBJ2-3; D gene: TRBD2; CDR3 protein: CASSLGGGGNTQYF; CDR3 DNA: TGTGCCAGCAGCTTAGGCGGGGGTGGTAATACGCAGTATTTT
V gene: TRBV29-1; CDR3 length: 11; clone size: .; J gene: TRBJ2-4; D gene: TRBD2; CDR3 protein: CSVAGGNIQYF; CDR3 DNA: TGCAGCGTTGCGGGAGGAAACATTCAGTACTTC
V gene: TRBV7-2; CDR3 length: 15; clone size: .; J gene: TRBJ2-5; D gene: TRBD2; CDR3 protein: CASSLSGSAGETQYF; CDR3 DNA: TGTGCCAGCAGCTTAAGCGGGAGTGCGGGGGAGACCCAGTACTTC
V gene: TRBV12-5; CDR3 length: 15; clone size: .; J gene: TRBJ2-3; D gene: TRBD2; CDR3 protein: CAIRGLAEPTDTQYF; CDR3 DNA: TGTGCTATTAGGGGACTAGCGGAACCCACAGATACGCAGTATTTT
V gene: TRBV14; CDR3 length: 14; clone size: few; J gene: TRBJ1-6; D gene: .; CDR3 protein: CASSQDWGDSPLHF; CDR3 DNA: TGTGCCAGCAGCCAAGATTGGGGGGATTCACCCCTCCACTTT
V gene: TRBV25-1; CDR3 length: 15; clone size: few; J gene: TRBJ2-7; D gene: TRBD1; CDR3 protein: CASSAGQGVFHEQYF; CDR3 DNA: TGTGCCAGCAGTGCCGGACAGGGGGTTTTCCACGAGCAGTACTTC
V gene: TRBV5-1; CDR3 length: 14; clone size: .; J gene: TRBJ2-1; D gene: .; CDR3 protein: CASSLDYSYNEQFF; CDR3 DNA: TGCGCCAGCAGCTTGGACTACTCCTACAATGAGCAGTTCTTC
V gene: TRBV14; CDR3 length: 11; clone size: .; J gene: TRBJ2-5; D gene: .; CDR3 protein: CASSHTQTQYF; CDR3 DNA: TGTGCCAGCAGCCATACGCAAACCCAGTACTTC
V gene: TRBV5-6; CDR3 length: 17; clone size: few; J gene: TRBJ1-5; D gene: .; CDR3 protein: CASSLRRFTASGQPQHF; CDR3 DNA: TGTGCCAGCAGCTTACGAAGGTTTACCGCTTCAGGTCAGCCCCAGCATTTT
V gene: TRBV20-1; CDR3 length: 11; clone size: few; J gene: TRBJ2-5; D gene: .; CDR3 protein: CSARGRETQYF; CDR3 DNA: TGCAGTGCTAGAGGTCGGGAGACCCAGTACTTC
V gene: TRBV29-1; CDR3 length: 15; clone size: .; J gene: TRBJ2-3; D gene: .; CDR3 protein: CSVGRGAISTDTQYF; CDR3 DNA: TGCAGCGTTGGGCGGGGAGCTATTAGCACAGATACGCAGTATTTT
V gene: TRBV20-1; CDR3 length: 11; clone size: many; J gene: TRBJ2-4; D gene: .; CDR3 protein: CSARPLDIQYF; CDR3 DNA: TGCAGTGCCCGTCCTCTGGACATTCAGTACTTC
V gene: TRBV7-2; CDR3 length: 13; clone size: few; J gene: TRBJ2-1; D gene: .; CDR3 protein: CASSRGLQREQFF; CDR3 DNA: TGTGCCAGCAGCCGGGGCCTTCAGAGGGAGCAGTTCTTC
V gene: TRBV9; CDR3 length: 15; clone size: .; J gene: TRBJ2-3; D gene: TRBD2; CDR3 protein: CASSVTGLGTDTQYF; CDR3 DNA: TGTGCCAGCAGCGTAACGGGACTAGGCACAGATACGCAGTATTTT
V gene: TRBV11-3; CDR3 length: 16; clone size: few; J gene: TRBJ2-1; D gene: TRBD2; CDR3 protein: CASSLDGTSGVSEQFF; CDR3 DNA: TGTGCCAGCAGCTTAGACGGGACTAGCGGGGTTAGTGAGCAGTTCTTC
V gene: TRBV7-2; CDR3 length: 15; clone size: .; J gene: TRBJ2-7; D gene: TRBD2; CDR3 protein: CASSSNPGGAYEQYF; CDR3 DNA: TGTGCCAGCAGCTCGAATCCCGGGGGGGCCTACGAGCAGTACTTC